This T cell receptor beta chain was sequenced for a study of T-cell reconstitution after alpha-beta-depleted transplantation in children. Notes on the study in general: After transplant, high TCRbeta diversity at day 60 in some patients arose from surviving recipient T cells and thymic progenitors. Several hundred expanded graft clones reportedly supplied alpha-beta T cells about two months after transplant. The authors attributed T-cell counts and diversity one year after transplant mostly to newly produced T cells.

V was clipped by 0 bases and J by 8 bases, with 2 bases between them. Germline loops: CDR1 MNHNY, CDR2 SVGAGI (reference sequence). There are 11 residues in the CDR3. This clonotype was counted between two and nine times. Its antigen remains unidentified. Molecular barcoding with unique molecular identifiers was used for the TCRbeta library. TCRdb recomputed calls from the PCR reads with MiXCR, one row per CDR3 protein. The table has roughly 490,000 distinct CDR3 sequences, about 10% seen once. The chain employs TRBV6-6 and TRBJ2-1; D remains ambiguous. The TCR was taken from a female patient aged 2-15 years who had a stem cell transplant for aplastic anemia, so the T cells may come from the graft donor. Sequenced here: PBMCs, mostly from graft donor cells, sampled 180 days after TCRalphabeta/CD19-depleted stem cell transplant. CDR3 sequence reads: CASSYSYEQFF. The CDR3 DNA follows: TGTGCCAGCAGTTACTCTTATGAGCAGTTCTTC.